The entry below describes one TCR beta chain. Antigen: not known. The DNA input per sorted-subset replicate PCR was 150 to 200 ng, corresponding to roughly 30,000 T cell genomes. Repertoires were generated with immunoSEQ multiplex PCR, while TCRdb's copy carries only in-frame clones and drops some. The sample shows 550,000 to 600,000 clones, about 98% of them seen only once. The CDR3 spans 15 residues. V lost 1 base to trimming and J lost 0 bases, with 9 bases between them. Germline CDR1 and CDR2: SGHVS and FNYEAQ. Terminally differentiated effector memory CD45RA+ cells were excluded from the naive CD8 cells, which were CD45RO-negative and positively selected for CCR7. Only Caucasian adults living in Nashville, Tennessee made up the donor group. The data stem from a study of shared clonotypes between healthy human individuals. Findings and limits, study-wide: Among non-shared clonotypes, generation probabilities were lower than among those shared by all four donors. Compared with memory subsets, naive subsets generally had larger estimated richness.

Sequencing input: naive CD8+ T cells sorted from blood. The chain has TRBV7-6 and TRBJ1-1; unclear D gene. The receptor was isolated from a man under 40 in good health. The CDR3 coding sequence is TGTGCCAGCAGCTTAGAACGAGGACTGAACACTGAAGCTTTCTTT. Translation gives CASSLERGLNTEAFF.